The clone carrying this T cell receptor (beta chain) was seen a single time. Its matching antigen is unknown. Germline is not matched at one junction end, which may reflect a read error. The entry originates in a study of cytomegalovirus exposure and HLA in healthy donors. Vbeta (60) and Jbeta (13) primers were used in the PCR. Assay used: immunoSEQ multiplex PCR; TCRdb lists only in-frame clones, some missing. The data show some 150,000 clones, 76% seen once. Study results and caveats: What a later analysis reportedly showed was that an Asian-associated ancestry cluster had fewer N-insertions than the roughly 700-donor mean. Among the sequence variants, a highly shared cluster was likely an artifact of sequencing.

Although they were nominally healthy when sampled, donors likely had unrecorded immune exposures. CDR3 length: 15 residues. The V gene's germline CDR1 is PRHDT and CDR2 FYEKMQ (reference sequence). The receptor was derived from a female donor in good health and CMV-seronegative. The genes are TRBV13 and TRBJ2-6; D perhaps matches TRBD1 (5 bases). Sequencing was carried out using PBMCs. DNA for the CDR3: TGTGCCAGCAAACTTCGCGACTCTGGGGCCAACGGCCTGACTTTC. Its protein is CASKLRDSGANGLTF.